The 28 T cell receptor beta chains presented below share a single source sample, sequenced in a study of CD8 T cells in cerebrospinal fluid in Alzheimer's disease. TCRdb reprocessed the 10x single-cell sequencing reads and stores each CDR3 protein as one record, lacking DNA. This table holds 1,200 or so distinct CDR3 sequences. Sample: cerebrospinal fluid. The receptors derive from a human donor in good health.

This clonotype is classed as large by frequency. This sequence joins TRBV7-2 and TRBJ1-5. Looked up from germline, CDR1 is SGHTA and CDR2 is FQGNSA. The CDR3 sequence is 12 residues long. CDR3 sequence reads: CASSLDNQPQHF.

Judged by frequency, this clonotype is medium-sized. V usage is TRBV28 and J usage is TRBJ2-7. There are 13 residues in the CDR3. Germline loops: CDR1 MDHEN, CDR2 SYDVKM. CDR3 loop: CASSLETKNEQYF.

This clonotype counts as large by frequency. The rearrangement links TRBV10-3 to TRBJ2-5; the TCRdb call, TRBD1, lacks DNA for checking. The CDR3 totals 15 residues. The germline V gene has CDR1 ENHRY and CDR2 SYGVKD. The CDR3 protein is CAISDLGGLQETQYF.

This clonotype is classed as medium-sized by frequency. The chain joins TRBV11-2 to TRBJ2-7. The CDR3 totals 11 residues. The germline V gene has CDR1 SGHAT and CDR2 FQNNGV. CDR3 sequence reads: CASSLGLEQYF.

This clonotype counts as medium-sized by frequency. The CDR3 protein is CASSTTSGSNIQYF. This chain uses TRBV9 with TRBJ2-4; TCRdb designates TRBD2, a call that cannot be tested without DNA. CDR3 size: 14 residues. Germline V CDR1 and CDR2: SGDLS, YYNGEE. The full variable domain, with the rest looked up from reference TRBV9 and TRBJ2-4, is DSGVTQTPKHLITATGQRVTLRCSPRSGDLSVYWYQQSLDQGLQFLIQYYNGEERAKGNILERFSAQQFPDLHSELNLSSLELGDSALYFCASSTTSGSNIQYFGAGTRLSVL.

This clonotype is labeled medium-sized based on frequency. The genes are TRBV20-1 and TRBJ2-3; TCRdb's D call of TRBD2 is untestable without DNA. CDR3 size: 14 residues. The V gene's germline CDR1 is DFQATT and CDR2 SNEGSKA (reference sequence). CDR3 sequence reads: CSATRTSGTDTQYF.

The CDR3 region is CASSQEGAGHNEQFF. V is TRBV3-1 and J is TRBJ2-1; the D gene TCRdb calls, TRBD1, cannot be checked with no DNA. The CDR3 extends over 15 amino acids. Germline V gene data show CDR1 as LGHDT and CDR2 as YNNKEL (reference sequence).

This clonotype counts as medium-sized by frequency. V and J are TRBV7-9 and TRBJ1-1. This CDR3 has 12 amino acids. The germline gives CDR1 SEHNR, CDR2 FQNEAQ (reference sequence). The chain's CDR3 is CASSTGLTEAFF. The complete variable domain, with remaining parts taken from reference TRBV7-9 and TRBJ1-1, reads DTGVSQNPRHKITKRGQNVTFRCDPISEHNRLYWYRQTLGQGPEFLTYFQNEAQLEKSRLLSDRFSAERPKGSFSTLEIQRTEQGDSAMYLCASSTGLTEAFFGQGTRLTVV.

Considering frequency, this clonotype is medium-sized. The CDR3: CSARDLYPRGEGTRTDTQYF. J is TRBJ2-3 and V is TRBV20-1; TCRdb proposes TRBD1, but this gene call is untestable without DNA. The germline V gene encodes CDR1 DFQATT and CDR2 SNEGSKA (reference sequence). CDR3 length equals 20 residues.

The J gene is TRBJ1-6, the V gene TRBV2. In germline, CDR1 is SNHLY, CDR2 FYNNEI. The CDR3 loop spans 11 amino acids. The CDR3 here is CASSGLMTLHF.

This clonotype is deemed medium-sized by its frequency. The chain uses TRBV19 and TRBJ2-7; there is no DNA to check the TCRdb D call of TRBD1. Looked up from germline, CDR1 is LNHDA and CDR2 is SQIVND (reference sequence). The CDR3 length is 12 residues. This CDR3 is CASSISRGQQYF.

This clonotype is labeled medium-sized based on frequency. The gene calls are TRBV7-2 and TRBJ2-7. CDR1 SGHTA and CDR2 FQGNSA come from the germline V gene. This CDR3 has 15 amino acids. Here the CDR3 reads CASSLAGSRNYEQYF.

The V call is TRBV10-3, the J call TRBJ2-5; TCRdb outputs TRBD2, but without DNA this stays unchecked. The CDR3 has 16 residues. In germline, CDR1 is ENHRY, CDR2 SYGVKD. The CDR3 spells CAISSRTSGRYETQYF.

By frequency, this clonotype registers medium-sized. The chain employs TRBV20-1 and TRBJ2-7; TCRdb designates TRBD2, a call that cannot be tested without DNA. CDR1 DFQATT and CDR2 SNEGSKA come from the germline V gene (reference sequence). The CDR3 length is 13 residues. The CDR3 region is CSAREDSHYEQYF.

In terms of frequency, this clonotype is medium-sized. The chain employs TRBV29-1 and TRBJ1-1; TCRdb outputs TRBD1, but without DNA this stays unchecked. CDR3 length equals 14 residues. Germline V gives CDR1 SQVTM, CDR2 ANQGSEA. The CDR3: CSVARTDLNTEAFF.

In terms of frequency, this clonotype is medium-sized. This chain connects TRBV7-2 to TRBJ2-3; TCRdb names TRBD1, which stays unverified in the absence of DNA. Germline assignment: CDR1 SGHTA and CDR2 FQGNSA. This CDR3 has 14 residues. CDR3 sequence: CASSRQGIRDTQYF.

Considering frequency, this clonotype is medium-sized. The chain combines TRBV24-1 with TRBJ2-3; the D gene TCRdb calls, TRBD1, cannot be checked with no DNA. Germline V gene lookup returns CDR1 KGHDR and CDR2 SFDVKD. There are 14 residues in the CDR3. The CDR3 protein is CATSSGTTTDTQYF.

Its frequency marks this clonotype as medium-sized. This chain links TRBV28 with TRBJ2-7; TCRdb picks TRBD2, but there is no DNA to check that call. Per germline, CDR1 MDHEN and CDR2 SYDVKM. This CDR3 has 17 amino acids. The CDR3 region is CASNIIGLAGSSYEQYF. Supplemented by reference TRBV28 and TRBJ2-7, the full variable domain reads DVKVTQSSRYLVKRTGEKVFLECVQDMDHENMFWYRQDPGLGLRLIYFSYDVKMKEKGDIPEGYSVSREKKERFSLILESASTNQTSMYLCASNIIGLAGSSYEQYFGPGTRLTVT.

This chain's CDR3 is CSASSGRDTTDTQYF. The chain links TRBV29-1 to TRBJ2-3; there is no DNA to check the TCRdb D call of TRBD2. The CDR3 runs to 15 residues. Germline CDR1 is SQVTM and CDR2 is ANQGSEA.

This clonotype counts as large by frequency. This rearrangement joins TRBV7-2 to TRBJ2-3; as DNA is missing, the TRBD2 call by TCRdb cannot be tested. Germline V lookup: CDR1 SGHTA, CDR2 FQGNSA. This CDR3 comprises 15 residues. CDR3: CASTLTGGRIDTQYF.

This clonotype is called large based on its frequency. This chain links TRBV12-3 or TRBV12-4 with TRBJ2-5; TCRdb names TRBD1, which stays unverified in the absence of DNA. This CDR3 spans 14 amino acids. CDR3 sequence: CASSPGQQQETQYF.

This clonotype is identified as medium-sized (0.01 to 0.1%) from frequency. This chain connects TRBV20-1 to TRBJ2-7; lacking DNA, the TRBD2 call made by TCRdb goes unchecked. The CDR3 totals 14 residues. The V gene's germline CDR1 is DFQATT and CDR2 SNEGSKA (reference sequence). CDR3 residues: CSAFSSGGTYEQYF.

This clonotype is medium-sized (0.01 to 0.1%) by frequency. CDR3 residues: CSAPPPGRNEQFF. The chain uses TRBV20-1 and TRBJ2-1; there is no DNA to check the TCRdb D call of TRBD2. CDR1 is DFQATT and CDR2 is SNEGSKA in the germline V gene (reference sequence). This CDR3 contains 13 residues.

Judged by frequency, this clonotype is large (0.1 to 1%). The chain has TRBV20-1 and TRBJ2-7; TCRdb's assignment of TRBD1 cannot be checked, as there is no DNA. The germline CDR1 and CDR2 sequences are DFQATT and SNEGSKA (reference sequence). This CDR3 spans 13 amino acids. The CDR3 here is CSARSTGWDEQYF.

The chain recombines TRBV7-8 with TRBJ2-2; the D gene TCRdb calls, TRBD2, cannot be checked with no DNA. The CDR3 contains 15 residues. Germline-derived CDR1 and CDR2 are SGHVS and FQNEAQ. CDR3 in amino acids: CASSLNGRNTGELFF.

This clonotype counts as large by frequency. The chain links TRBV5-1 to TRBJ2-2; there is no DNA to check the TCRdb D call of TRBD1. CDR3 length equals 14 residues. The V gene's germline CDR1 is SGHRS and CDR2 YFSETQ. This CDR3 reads CASTPETFSGELFF.

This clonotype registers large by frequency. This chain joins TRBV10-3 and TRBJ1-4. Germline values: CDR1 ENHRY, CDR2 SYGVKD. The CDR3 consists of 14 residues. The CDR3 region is CAISESIPGEKLFF.

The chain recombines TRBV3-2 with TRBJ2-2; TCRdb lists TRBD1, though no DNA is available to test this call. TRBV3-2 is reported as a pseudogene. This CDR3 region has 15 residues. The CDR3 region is CASRCEGTMTGELFF.